The 10 T cell receptor beta chains below all came from one sample that was sequenced in a study of blood T cells in healthy people across ages. A second about 7 to 11 cycle PCR used barcoded and J-beta primers. MiXCR, run by TCRdb on the 5' RACE reads, gives a single entry per CDR3 protein. Of more than 800,000 distinct CDR3 sequences in the sample, under 45% were seen once. Source material: blood. The source of these receptors is a woman in her fifties or sixties in good health.

This sequence joins TRBV20-1 and TRBJ1-2; maybe TRBD1 (6 bases). Germline CDR1 DFQATT, CDR2 SNEGSKA (reference sequence). V lost 5 bases and J 8 bases, leaving 18 bases between the germline ends. The CDR3 sequence is 13 residues long. CDR3 region: CSAPTGGAGGYTF. CDR3 bases: TGCAGTGCTCCTACCGGGGGGGCGGGAGGCTACACCTTC.

This clonotype was seen only a few times. The chain has TRBV12-5 and TRBJ1-1; tentative D call: TRBD1 (6 bases). V lost 2 bases and J lost 0, with 16 bases in between. The CDR3 spans 17 residues. Germline V gene data show CDR1 as LGHNT and CDR2 as FRNRAP. The CDR3 sequence: CASGLFKQGFMNTEAFF. The DNA of the CDR3 is TGTGCTAGTGGTTTGTTTAAACAGGGCTTTATGAACACTGAAGCTTTCTTT.

This chain joins TRBV27 and TRBJ2-1; tentatively, D is TRBD2 (5 bases). V was trimmed by 5 bases and J by 7 bases, leaving 9 bases between them. The germline gives CDR1 MNHEY, CDR2 SMNVEV (reference sequence). The CDR3 runs to 12 residues. The chain's CDR3 is CASSRRRNEQFF. The CDR3 nucleotides are TGTGCCAGCAGTAGAAGGAGGAATGAGCAGTTCTTC.

J is TRBJ2-1 and V is TRBV2; TRBD2 matches 7 bases. The CDR3 covers 16 residues. Germline V lookup: CDR1 SNHLY, CDR2 FYNNEI. V trimming: 1 base; J trimming: 7 bases; junction bases outside the gene matches: 10. CDR3 nucleotides: TGTGCCAGCAGTGAAGAGGCGGGGGTAGTCGGAAATGAGCAGTTCTTC. Protein product: CASSEEAGVVGNEQFF.

This clonotype was detected a few times. The V and J genes are TRBV27 and TRBJ1-2; TRBD1 aligns across 8 bases. This CDR3 is 13 amino acids long. V gave up 6 bases and J gave up 0 bases; unmatched junction bases: 0. Germline CDR1 reads MNHEY; CDR2 reads SMNVEV (reference sequence). The CDR3 bases are TGTGCCAGCAGGGACAGGGCTAACTATGGCTACACCTTC. Protein sequence: CASRDRANYGYTF.

This sequence joins TRBV15 and TRBJ2-1, with 9 bases that match TRBD2. V lost 5 bases, J lost 7 bases, and 12 bases stayed unmatched. Germline V gives CDR1 LNHNV, CDR2 YYDKDF (reference sequence). There are 16 residues in the CDR3. CDR3 bases: TGTGCCACCAGCGGATTTTTAGCGGGAGTTTTTAATGAGCAGTTCTTC. Encoded protein: CATSGFLAGVFNEQFF.

This rearrangement joins TRBV28 to TRBJ1-4, with D maybe TRBD1 (6 bases). Germline V gives CDR1 MDHEN, CDR2 SYDVKM. Trimming took 6 bases from V and 8 from J, leaving 13 bases between them. CDR3 length: 13 amino acids. The CDR3 protein is CASRAQGTEKLFF. In DNA, the CDR3 is TGTGCCAGCAGGGCCCAGGGGACGGAAAAACTGTTTTTT.

This sequence joins TRBV6-2 or TRBV6-3 and TRBJ1-1; 7 nucleotides agree with TRBD1. The CDR3 has 14 amino acids. CDR1 MNHEY and CDR2 SVGEGT come from the germline V gene. The junction had 11 bases not matched to a gene; V was cut back by 6 bases and J by 7 bases. The CDR3 nucleotides are TGTGCCAGCAGACGGCCCGGGACAGCCTATGAAGCTTTCTTT. As protein: CASRRPGTAYEAFF.

V is TRBV5-6 and J is TRBJ1-2; maybe TRBD1 (5 bases). The CDR3 runs 15 residues. In germline, CDR1 is SGHDT, CDR2 YYEEEE. V shed 1 base and J shed 4 bases, with 14 bases lying between them. The CDR3 sequence: CASSLQGRRLYGYTF. CDR3 bases: TGTGCCAGCAGCTTGCAGGGACGGAGACTCTATGGCTACACCTTC.

This sequence joins TRBV29-1 and TRBJ2-1; 8 bases are shared with TRBD1. The CDR3 covers 15 residues. V shed 6 bases and J 5 bases; nucleotides not matched to a gene: 12. Germline V lookup: CDR1 SQVTM, CDR2 ANQGSEA. CDR3 nucleotide sequence: TGCAGCGTCGCAGGGGCCAGGGGGCTCAACAATGAGCAGTTCTTC. It codes for CSVAGARGLNNEQFF.